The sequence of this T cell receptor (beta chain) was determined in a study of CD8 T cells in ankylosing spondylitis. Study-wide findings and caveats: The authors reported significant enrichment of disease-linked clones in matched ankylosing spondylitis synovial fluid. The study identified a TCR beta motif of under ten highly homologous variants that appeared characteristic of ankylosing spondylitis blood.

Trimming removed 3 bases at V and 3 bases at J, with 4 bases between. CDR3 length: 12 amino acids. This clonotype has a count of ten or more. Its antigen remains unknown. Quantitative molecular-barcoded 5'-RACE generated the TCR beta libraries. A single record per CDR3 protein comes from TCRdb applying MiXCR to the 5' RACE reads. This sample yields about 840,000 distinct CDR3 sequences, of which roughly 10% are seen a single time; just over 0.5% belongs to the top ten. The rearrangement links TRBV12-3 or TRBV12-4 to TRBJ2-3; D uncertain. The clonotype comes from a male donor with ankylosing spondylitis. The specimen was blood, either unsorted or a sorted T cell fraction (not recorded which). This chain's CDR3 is CASSFETDTQYF. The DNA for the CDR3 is TGTGCCAGCAGTTTTGAGACAGATACGCAGTATTTT.